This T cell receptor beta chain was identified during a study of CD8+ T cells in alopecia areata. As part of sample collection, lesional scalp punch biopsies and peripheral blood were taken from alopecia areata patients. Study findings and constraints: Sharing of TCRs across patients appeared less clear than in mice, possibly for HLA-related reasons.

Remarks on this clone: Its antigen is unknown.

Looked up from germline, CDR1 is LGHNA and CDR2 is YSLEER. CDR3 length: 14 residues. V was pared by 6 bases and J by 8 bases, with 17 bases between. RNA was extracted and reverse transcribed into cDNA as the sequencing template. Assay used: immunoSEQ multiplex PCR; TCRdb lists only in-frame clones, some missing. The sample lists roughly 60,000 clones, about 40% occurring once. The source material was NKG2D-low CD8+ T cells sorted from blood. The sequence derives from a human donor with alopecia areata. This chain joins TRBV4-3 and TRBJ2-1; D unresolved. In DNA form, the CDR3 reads TGCGCCAGCAGTCCGGCTAGGCGGACCGATGAGCAGTTCTTC. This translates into CASSPARRTDEQFF.